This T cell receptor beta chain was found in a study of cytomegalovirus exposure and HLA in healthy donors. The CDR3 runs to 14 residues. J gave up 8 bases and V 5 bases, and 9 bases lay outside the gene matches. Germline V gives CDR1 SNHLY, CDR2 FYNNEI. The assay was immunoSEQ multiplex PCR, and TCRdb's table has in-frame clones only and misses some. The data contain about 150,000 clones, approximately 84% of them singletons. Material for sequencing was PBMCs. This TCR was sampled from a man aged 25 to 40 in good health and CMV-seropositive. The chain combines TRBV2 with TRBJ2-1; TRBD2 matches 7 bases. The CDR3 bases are TGTGCCAGCAGTCACCAGACTAGCCTCGATGAGCAGTTCTTC. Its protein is CASSHQTSLDEQFF.